A selection of T cell receptor beta chains follows, all from one sample in a study of blood T cell repertoires in COVID-19. Profiling relied on immunoSEQ multiplex PCR, and the TCRdb table lists in-frame clones only, not all of them. The data contain 200,000 to 250,000 clones, about 91% of them seen just once; the ten biggest clones take up about 1.5%. The material sequenced was peripheral blood. The source is a young man with active or convalescent COVID-19. CDR3s include the opening cysteine and the closing phenylalanine or tryptophan. A D gene is named only where the DNA matches it firmly. Expanded clones get a size class; other rows say once, few or many, or leave the size out.

>TRBJ2-1|TRBD2|-|TRBV5-6
CASSSGLGFDEQFF
TGTGCCAGCAGCTCGGGACTAGGCTTTGATGAGCAGTTCTTC
>TRBJ2-3|-|few|TRBV19
CASSNLFQGTDTQYF
TGTGCCAGTAGTAATCTGTTCCAGGGCACAGATACGCAGTATTTT
>TRBJ2-7|-|-|TRBV29-1
CSVSGGGEQYF
TGCAGCGTTTCTGGGGGCGGCGAGCAGTACTTC
>TRBJ1-1|-|-|TRBV9
CASSVGPNTEAFF
TGTGCCAGCAGCGTAGGGCCTAACACTGAAGCTTTCTTT
>TRBJ2-2|TRBD2|-|TRBV20-1
CSASASGSWGTGELFF
TGCAGTGCTAGTGCTAGCGGGAGTTGGGGAACCGGGGAGCTGTTTTTT
>TRBJ2-1|TRBD2|-|TRBV27
CASSLIGLAGGSSYNEQFF
TGTGCCAGCAGTTTAATAGGACTAGCGGGAGGGTCCTCCTACAATGAGCAGTTCTTC
>TRBJ2-3|-|few|TRBV30
CAWSVRSSTDTQYF
TGTGCCTGGAGTGTACGGAGCAGCACAGATACGCAGTATTTT
>TRBJ2-1|TRBD1|-|TRBV19
CASAASGTGYNEQFF
TGTGCCAGCGCGGCCTCCGGGACAGGGTATAATGAGCAGTTCTTC
>TRBJ1-1|-|-|TRBV29-1
CSVEGGEKTEAFF
TGCAGCGTTGAAGGGGGGGAGAAGACTGAAGCTTTCTTT
>TRBJ1-4|-|-|TRBV19
CASRAPGEGTNEKLFF
TGTGCCAGTAGGGCACCAGGGGAAGGGACTAATGAAAAACTGTTTTTT
>TRBJ2-1|TRBD2|-|TRBV7-9
CASSLLADPSHNEQFF
TGTGCCAGCAGCCTCCTAGCGGACCCGTCCCACAATGAGCAGTTCTTC
>TRBJ2-2|-|-|TRBV30
CAWGTRWTGTGELFF
TGTGCCTGGGGGACCCGATGGACGGGGACCGGGGAGCTGTTTTTT
>TRBJ2-7|TRBD2|-|TRBV29-1
CSVEAPRAGGYEQYF
TGCAGCGTTGAAGCCCCGAGGGCGGGAGGCTACGAGCAGTACTTC
>TRBJ1-4|-|-|TRBV4-3
CASSQGRQAWEKLFF
TGCGCCAGCAGCCAGGGCAGACAGGCTTGGGAAAAACTGTTTTTT
>TRBJ2-7|TRBD2|-|TRBV6-5
CASSPSGLAGGEQYF
TGTGCCAGCAGTCCCTCGGGACTAGCGGGTGGCGAGCAGTACTTC
>TRBJ2-1|TRBD2|-|TRBV3-1/TRBV3-2
CASSPWGLAGDNEQFF
TGTGCCAGCAGCCCATGGGGACTAGCGGGAGACAATGAGCAGTTCTTC
>TRBJ2-3|-|-|TRBV3-1/TRBV3-2
CASSQRLGTDTQYF
TGTGCCAGCAGCCAACGACTTGGCACAGATACGCAGTATTTT
>TRBJ2-7|-|-|TRBV7-2
CASSLAEIGEQYF
TGTGCCAGCAGCTTAGCCGAGATCGGCGAGCAGTACTTC
>TRBJ1-4|TRBD1|-|TRBV27
CASSARTGQTEKLFF
TGTGCCAGCAGTGCACGGACAGGGCAGACTGAAAAACTGTTTTTT
>TRBJ2-5|TRBD2|-|TRBV27
CASSLRGLGAKETQYF
TGTGCCAGCAGTTTAAGGGGACTAGGCGCCAAAGAGACCCAGTACTTC
>TRBJ2-2|TRBD1|-|TRBV5-1
CASSERQGNTGELFF
TGCGCCAGCAGCGAAAGACAGGGAAACACCGGGGAGCTGTTTTTT
>TRBJ1-1|-|-|TRBV10-2
CASLGRTAMNTEAFF
TGCGCCAGCTTAGGTCGGACAGCTATGAACACTGAAGCTTTCTTT
>TRBJ2-7|-|once|TRBV25-1
CASSEENRFEQYF
TGTGCCAGCAGTGAAGAGAACAGATTCGAGCAGTACTTC
>TRBJ2-1|TRBD1|-|TRBV10-3
CAISDPAGKGDSGYNEQFF
TGTGCCATCAGTGATCCCGCTGGCAAAGGGGACAGCGGATACAATGAGCAGTTCTTC
>TRBJ2-2|TRBD1|once|TRBV5-4
CASSLLQGLNTGELFF
TGTGCCAGCAGCTTGCTACAGGGGTTGAACACCGGGGAGCTGTTTTTT
>TRBJ1-1|-|-|TRBV15
CATSRRVGLGGTEAFF
TGTGCCACCAGCAGAAGGGTAGGCTTAGGGGGCACTGAAGCTTTCTTT
>TRBJ1-1|TRBD1|-|TRBV12-5
CASGQDRGYVNTEAFF
TGTGCTAGTGGGCAGGACAGGGGGTATGTAAACACTGAAGCTTTCTTT
>TRBJ1-6|TRBD1|-|TRBV9
CASSVQGVESPLHF
TGTGCCAGCAGCGTACAGGGGGTCGAGTCACCCCTCCACTTT
>TRBJ1-1|-|-|TRBV18
CASSPKGRYPEAFF
TGTGCCAGCTCACCAAAGGGGAGGTATCCTGAAGCTTTCTTT
>TRBJ2-6|-|-|TRBV19
CASSRTPDSGANVLTF
TGTGCCAGTAGTCGGACACCCGACTCTGGGGCCAACGTCCTGACTTTC
>TRBJ1-3|TRBD1|-|TRBV5-6
CASSWDRGLAGNTIYF
TGTGCCAGCAGCTGGGACAGGGGGCTAGCTGGAAACACCATATATTTT
>TRBJ2-7|TRBD2|-|TRBV4-3
CASSQEGGSSYEQYF
TGCGCCAGCAGCCAAGAGGGAGGGAGCTCCTACGAGCAGTACTTC
>TRBJ2-7|TRBD1|-|TRBV3-1/TRBV3-2
CASVPGTGGGEQYF
TGTGCCAGCGTCCCCGGGACAGGGGGCGGCGAGCAGTACTTC
>TRBJ1-2|TRBD1|-|TRBV2
CASIAGTENLRQNGYTF
TGTGCCAGCATAGCCGGGACAGAAAACCTGAGACAGAATGGCTACACCTTC
>TRBJ1-1|-|-|TRBV3-1/TRBV3-2
CASSQDPARSGVAFF
TGTGCCAGCAGCCAAGATCCGGCGCGCTCGGGGGTAGCTTTCTTT
>TRBJ2-7|TRBD1|-|TRBV28
CASTLTGEVEQYF
TGTGCCAGCACCCTGACAGGGGAGGTCGAGCAGTACTTC
>TRBJ1-2|-|-|TRBV27
CASKGSAYEGYTF
TGTGCCAGCAAGGGGTCCGCCTATGAGGGCTACACCTTC
>TRBJ2-1|-|-|TRBV7-9
CASSLDWPGDEQFF
TGTGCCAGCAGCTTGGACTGGCCGGGCGATGAGCAGTTCTTC
>TRBJ1-5|-|-|TRBV30
CAWSFGNIYSNQPQHF
TGTGCCTGGAGTTTTGGTAACATTTATAGCAATCAGCCCCAGCATTTT
>TRBJ1-3|-|few|TRBV7-3
CASSAQGSGNTIYF
TGTGCCAGCAGCGCCCAGGGTAGTGGAAACACCATATATTTT
>TRBJ1-3|-|-|TRBV30
CAWSAPRSSGNTIYF
TGTGCCTGGAGTGCTCCTCGGAGCTCTGGAAACACCATATATTTT
>TRBJ1-3|-|-|TRBV18
CASSPEPSGNTIYF
TGTGCCAGCTCACCAGAGCCTTCTGGAAACACCATATATTTT
>TRBJ2-7|TRBD2|-|TRBV4-3
CASSQGYRGGPYEQYF
TGCGCCAGCAGCCAAGGTTACCGCGGGGGTCCTTACGAGCAGTACTTC
>TRBJ1-3|TRBD1|once|TRBV12-3/TRBV12-4
CAGGTGRGNTIYF
TGTGCCGGAGGGACAGGGAGAGGAAACACCATATATTTT
>TRBJ2-1|-|once|TRBV9
CASSTSLVSYNEQFF
TGTGCCAGCAGCACCTCCTTAGTCTCCTACAATGAGCAGTTCTTC
>TRBJ2-1|TRBD2|-|TRBV7-9
CASSRGTSGRREQFF
TGTGCCAGCAGCCGAGGGACTAGCGGGAGGAGGGAGCAGTTCTTC
>TRBJ2-1|-|-|TRBV9
CASSVLGRGPYNEQFF
TGTGCCAGCAGCGTCTTAGGGAGAGGCCCCTACAATGAGCAGTTCTTC
>TRBJ1-2|TRBD1|-|TRBV30
CAWSVRGQGYLGYGYTF
TGTGCCTGGAGTGTACGAGGACAGGGATATTTAGGGTATGGCTACACCTTC
>TRBJ2-5|-|-|TRBV7-8
CASSSTRASAETQYF
TGTGCCAGCAGCTCCACCAGGGCGTCTGCGGAGACCCAGTACTTC
>TRBJ1-2|TRBD1|-|TRBV18
CASSPSRDRECF
TGTGCCAGCTCACCGTCCCGGGACAGGGAATGCTTC
>TRBJ2-2|TRBD1|-|TRBV7-9
CASSSRQGRGNTGELFF
TGTGCCAGCAGCTCCAGACAGGGGCGAGGAAACACCGGGGAGCTGTTTTTT
>TRBJ2-3|TRBD2|-|TRBV18
CASSPPDLAGDTQYF
TGTGCCAGCTCACCACCGGATCTAGCGGGAGATACGCAGTATTTT
>TRBJ1-1|-|-|TRBV4-1
CASSQERSNMNTEAFF
TGCGCCAGCAGCCAAGAAAGGAGCAACATGAACACTGAAGCTTTCTTT
>TRBJ2-1|-|-|TRBV5-4
CASSRDTGRSYNEQFF
TGTGCCAGCAGCCGCGACACAGGGAGATCCTACAATGAGCAGTTCTTC